This entry lists 13 T cell receptor beta chains sequenced from one sample in a study of OX40 agonist ivuxolimab in advanced cancers. Sequenced by immunoSEQ multiplex PCR; TCRdb stores in-frame clones only, minus some. The sample includes some 83,000 clones, approximately 89% of them seen just once. The sample consisted of CD4+ or CD8+ T cells sorted from blood, taken in a trial of the OX40 agonist ivuxolimab. The receptor set was obtained from an adult with an advanced solid tumor such as melanoma, head and neck, liver or kidney cancer.

The rearrangement links TRBV18 to TRBJ2-3, with 8 bases fitting TRBD2. The CDR3 totals 14 residues. The V segment lost 8 bases and the J segment 3 bases; nucleotides outside the gene matches: 7. Germline V lookup: CDR1 KGHSH, CDR2 LQKENI. The CDR3 sequence is CASARGAGTDTQYF. In nucleotides, the CDR3 is TGTGCCAGCGCGCGGGGGGCCGGGACAGATACGCAGTATTTT.

V gene TRBV19 combines with J gene TRBJ2-1; 12 nucleotides match TRBD2. The CDR3 sequence is 14 residues long. Trimming removed 5 bases from V and 8 bases from J; junction bases left unmatched: 4. CDR1 and CDR2 from the germline V gene are LNHDA and SQIVND (reference sequence). This CDR3 reads CASSSGLAGYEQFF. As DNA, the CDR3 is TGTGCCAGTAGTTCAGGACTAGCGGGGTATGAGCAGTTCTTC.

This clone occurred a few times. The chain links TRBV5-1 to TRBJ2-3; D not certain. There are 13 residues in the CDR3. Trimming took 2 bases from V and 2 from J, leaving 6 bases between them. Germline lookup yields CDR1 SGHRS and CDR2 YFSETQ. CDR3 sequence reads: CASSFDDTDTQYF. The CDR3 DNA is TGCGCCAGCAGCTTCGACGACACAGATACGCAGTATTTT. Variable domain in full (rest from reference TRBV5-1 and TRBJ2-3): KAGVTQTPRYLIKTRGQQVTLSCSPISGHRSVSWYQQTPGQGLQFLFEYFSETQRNKGNFPGRFSGRQFSNSRSEMNVSTLELGDSALYLCASSFDDTDTQYFGPGTRLTVL.

For the CDR3, the DNA is TGCGCCAGCAGTTTTACAGGGGATCGGGTTAACACCGGGGAGCTGTTTTTT. This gives the protein CASSFTGDRVNTGELFF. The V and J genes are TRBV10-2 and TRBJ2-2; 7 positions agree with TRBD1. Germline CDR1 reads WSHSY; CDR2 reads SAAADI. Unmatched junction bases numbered 11, after V lost 5 bases and J lost 2 bases. The CDR3 is made up of 17 amino acids.

This clone was detected once. The chain carries TRBV18 and TRBJ1-1; no reliable D call. V was clipped by 4 bases and J by 6 bases, with 15 bases between them. The CDR3 is made up of 14 amino acids. Germline CDR1 and CDR2: KGHSH and LQKENI. CDR3 bases: TGTGCCAGCTCACAAGTGACAAGATCAGCTGAAGCTTTCTTT. It translates to CASSQVTRSAEAFF.

This chain joins TRBV4-2 and TRBJ2-1, with 9 bases that match TRBD2. CDR3 length equals 18 residues. V gave up 1 base and J gave up 2 bases; unmatched junction bases: 9. Germline V gene sequence: CDR1 LGHNA, CDR2 YNFKEQ. Here the CDR3 DNA reads TGTGCCAGCAGCCAAGGAGTGGCGGGGGGGCAGACCTACAATGAGCAGTTCTTC. Translating gives CASSQGVAGGQTYNEQFF.

The chain carries TRBV9 and TRBJ2-1; 9 bases are shared with TRBD2. Unmatched junction bases numbered 3, after V lost 0 bases and J lost 2 bases. The CDR3 is made up of 16 amino acids. Per germline, CDR1 SGDLS and CDR2 YYNGEE. The CDR3 DNA follows: TGTGCCAGCAGCGTAGGGCCTAGCGGGACCTACAATGAGCAGTTCTTC. Translated, it gives CASSVGPSGTYNEQFF.

The genes are TRBV7-2 and TRBJ2-1, with 14 bases aligning to TRBD2. With 3 bases clipped from V and 13 bases from J, the junction kept 5 bases outside the gene matches. Germline loops: CDR1 SGHTA, CDR2 FQGNSA. The CDR3 is made up of 14 amino acids. This CDR3 is CASSLGLAGEDQFF. CDR3 sequence (DNA): TGTGCCAGCAGCTTGGGACTAGCGGGGGAGGACCAGTTCTTC.

This clone was counted once. The V gene is TRBV9, the J gene TRBJ1-1; D not certain. The CDR3 runs to 14 residues. Deletions cut 6 bases from V and 4 bases from J, with 16 bases between. Germline V lookup: CDR1 SGDLS, CDR2 YYNGEE. The DNA for the CDR3 is TGTGCCAGCACCGCTAGGGAGCGGGGCACTGAAGCTTTCTTT. This codes for CASTARERGTEAFF.

The V call is TRBV27, the J call TRBJ1-4; D might be TRBD1 (6 bases). Germline-derived CDR1 and CDR2 are MNHEY and SMNVEV (reference sequence). The CDR3 runs 16 residues. The ends were cut back, 6 bases at V and 4 bases at J, with 18 bases in the middle. CDR3 sequence (DNA): TGTGCCAGCAGCCCGGGTCAGGGGCGGGGTAATGAAAAACTGTTTTTT. Protein product: CASSPGQGRGNEKLFF.

The CDR3 DNA reads as TGTGCCAGCAGCCCCTTGGACAGGGCATTTAACTATGGCTACACCTTC. Translating it yields CASSPLDRAFNYGYTF. V usage is TRBV7-2 and J usage is TRBJ1-2, with TRBD1 matching over 8 bases. The CDR3 sequence is 16 residues long. The junction had 9 bases not matched to a gene; V was cut back by 5 bases and J by 1 base. Germline assignment: CDR1 SGHTA and CDR2 FQGNSA.

The rearrangement joins TRBV2 to TRBJ2-7, with D perhaps assigned TRBD1 or TRBD2 (5 bases each). Trimming removed 2 bases from V and 6 bases from J, with 14 bases in between. Germline V gives CDR1 SNHLY, CDR2 FYNNEI. This CDR3 region has 14 residues. CDR3 protein: CASSELSGRLEQYF. CDR3 in DNA: TGTGCCAGCAGTGAACTGTCGGGGCGCCTCGAGCAGTACTTC.

V and J are TRBV7-3 and TRBJ2-7; D uncertain. Germline CDR1 is SGHTA and CDR2 is FQGTGA. V was pared by 0 bases and J by 3 bases, with 9 bases between. The CDR3 is 14 residues long. This chain's CDR3 is CASSLTNTDYEQYF. The CDR3 DNA follows: TGTGCCAGCAGCTTAACAAACACAGACTACGAGCAGTACTTC.